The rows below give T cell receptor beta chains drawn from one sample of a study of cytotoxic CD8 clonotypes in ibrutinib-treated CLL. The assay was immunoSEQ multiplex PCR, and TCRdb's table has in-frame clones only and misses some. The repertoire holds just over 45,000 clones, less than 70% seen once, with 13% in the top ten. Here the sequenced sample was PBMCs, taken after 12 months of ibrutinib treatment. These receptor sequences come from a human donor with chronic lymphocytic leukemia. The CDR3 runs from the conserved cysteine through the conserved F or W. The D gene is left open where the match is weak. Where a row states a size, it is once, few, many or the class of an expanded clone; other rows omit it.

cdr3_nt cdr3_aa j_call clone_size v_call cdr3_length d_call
TGTGCCAGCAGCTTAGGACCTCCGGGAGGGGGCGAGTACGAGCAGTACTTC CASSLGPPGGGEYEQYF TRBJ2-7 NA TRBV7-3 17 NA
TGTGCCAGCAGTTTAACAGACGTGAACACTGAAGCTTTCTTT CASSLTDVNTEAFF TRBJ1-1 NA TRBV28 14 NA
TGTGCCAGCAGCTTGGCAGGGGCAATTACGATGCGAGAGACCCAGTACTTC CASSLAGAITMRETQYF TRBJ2-5 NA TRBV11-2 17 NA
TGTGCCAGCAGTACAGGGCCCTTCGATCAGCCCCAGCATTTT CASSTGPFDQPQHF TRBJ1-5 NA TRBV6-1 14 NA
TGCGCCAGCAGCTTGGTCGGAGGAGAGAACACTGAAGCTTTCTTT CASSLVGGENTEAFF TRBJ1-1 NA TRBV5-1 15 NA
TGTGCCAGCAGCCAAGGGCAGGGGGCCTGGCACTATGGCTACACCTTC CASSQGQGAWHYGYTF TRBJ1-2 once TRBV14 16 TRBD1
TGTGCCAGCAGTCCCTCCTTCCGAGGGGACTATGGCTACACCTTC CASSPSFRGDYGYTF TRBJ1-2 NA TRBV6-5 15 NA
TGTGCCAGTAGTGGGTCAGCCTCAGGAAAACTGTTTTTT CASSGSASGKLFF TRBJ1-4 NA TRBV19 13 NA
TGTGCCAGCAGCTCCCTCGGGCGGACCTCTAACTATGGCTACACCTTC CASSSLGRTSNYGYTF TRBJ1-2 NA TRBV5-6 16 NA
TGCAGTGCTTTAGACAGATACGAGCAGTACTTC CSALDRYEQYF TRBJ2-7 NA TRBV20-1 11 NA
TGTGCCAGCAGTTCCGGGACAGGCCTCTCTGGAAACACCATATATTTT CASSSGTGLSGNTIYF TRBJ1-3 once TRBV28 16 TRBD1
TGTGCCAGCAGCTCCGGACAGGGGGTCGGAGAGACCCAGTACTTC CASSSGQGVGETQYF TRBJ2-5 NA TRBV11-3 15 TRBD1
TGTGCCAGCAGCCCTAGGCTACGAAGCGGGGGGATCACAGATACGCAGTATTTT CASSPRLRSGGITDTQYF TRBJ2-3 NA TRBV7-8 18 TRBD2
TGCGCCAGCAGTGGTCGTGGGGGGGAACAACAAGAGACCCAGTACTTC CASSGRGGEQQETQYF TRBJ2-5 NA TRBV10-2 16 TRBD2
TGTGCCAGCAGTCTAGGGGAGGGGCTTCATGGCTACACCTTC CASSLGEGLHGYTF TRBJ1-2 NA TRBV6-5 14 NA
TGTGCCAGCAGGCCGGGACGGTTGTACTCCTACGAGCAGTACTTC CASRPGRLYSYEQYF TRBJ2-7 NA TRBV25-1 15 NA
TGTGCTAGTGGCCAAGACAGCTACGAGCAGTACTTC CASGQDSYEQYF TRBJ2-7 NA TRBV12-5 12 NA
TGTGCCAGCAGTTACTCGGTAGGGGCGTATGGCTACACCTTC CASSYSVGAYGYTF TRBJ1-2 NA TRBV6-5 14 NA
TGTGCCAGCAGTCCCCTAGTGGGACAGGGGGTTGAGCAGTTCTTC CASSPLVGQGVEQFF TRBJ2-1 NA TRBV25-1 15 TRBD1
TGTGCCAGCAGCCCCCGGACCCCCGGGACAGCAAGCGAAAAACTGTTTTTT CASSPRTPGTASEKLFF TRBJ1-4 NA TRBV11-1 17 TRBD1
TGTGCCAGCAGCTTACGGGGACAGGGCTACACTGAAGCTTTCTTT CASSLRGQGYTEAFF TRBJ1-1 NA TRBV13 15 TRBD1
TGTGCCAGCAGCTTGATGGTCAATGAGCAGTTCTTC CASSLMVNEQFF TRBJ2-1 NA TRBV5-8 12 NA
TGTGCCATCACCCCGGACAAATTTCGAACAGATACGCAGTATTTT CAITPDKFRTDTQYF TRBJ2-3 NA TRBV10-3 15 NA
TGTGCCAGCAGCAAGGGACAGACCTACAATGAGCAGTTCTTC CASSKGQTYNEQFF TRBJ2-1 NA TRBV5-6 14 TRBD1
TGTGCCAGCATCGCGGACGGGAGCTCCTACAATGAGCAGTTCTTC CASIADGSSYNEQFF TRBJ2-1 NA TRBV7-9 15 NA
TGTGCTAGCAGCTTCGTGGAGGGGGCTGAGACCCAGTACTTC CASSFVEGAETQYF TRBJ2-5 NA TRBV7-7 14 NA
TGTGCCAGCGGGGCAGGGTTTTCCAATGAGCAGTTCTTC CASGAGFSNEQFF TRBJ2-1 NA TRBV14 13 NA
TGTGCCAGCAGTTACCGACAGGGGTATGGCTACACCTTC CASSYRQGYGYTF TRBJ1-2 once TRBV6-6 13 TRBD1
TGTGCCAGCAGCGCTGACAGGGTAACTGGAAACACCATATATTTT CASSADRVTGNTIYF TRBJ1-3 NA TRBV2 15 TRBD1
TGTGCCAGCTCACCTACGGGTTACAGGGGTGGGGATCAGCCCCAGCATTTT CASSPTGYRGGDQPQHF TRBJ1-5 NA TRBV18 17 TRBD1
TGTGCCAGCAGCCCGCGACCTGTCCGCGCTTTCTTT CASSPRPVRAFF TRBJ1-1 NA TRBV13 12 NA
TGTGCCAGCAGCCCAAGCTGGGGGCCTCGGAGCGAGCAGTACTTC CASSPSWGPRSEQYF TRBJ2-7 NA TRBV7-2 15 NA
TGTGCCAGCAGCTTGGAGGGGAGAACTAATGAAAAACTGTTTTTT CASSLEGRTNEKLFF TRBJ1-4 NA TRBV5-4 15 NA
TGTGCCAGCAGCCCCCCTCCCGGGGAGCTGTTTTTT CASSPPPGELFF TRBJ2-2 few TRBV9 12 NA
TGTGCCAGCAGTTTCGGACAGTTGAACACTGAAGCTTTCTTT CASSFGQLNTEAFF TRBJ1-1 few TRBV28 14 NA
TGTGCCAGCAGCTCTGGACAGCGGACTGAAGCTTTCTTT CASSSGQRTEAFF TRBJ1-1 NA TRBV7-3 13 NA
TGTGCCAGCAGCTTAGGCCCGTATAATTCACCCCTCCACTTT CASSLGPYNSPLHF TRBJ1-6 NA TRBV7-6 14 NA
TGTGCCAGCAGCCATACAGAAGCAACTAATGAAAAACTGTTTTTT CASSHTEATNEKLFF TRBJ1-4 NA TRBV7-8 15 NA
TGTGCCAGTTCAGCCCAAATCGGTTTGGAGCAGTACTTC CASSAQIGLEQYF TRBJ2-7 NA TRBV6-4 13 NA
TGTGCCAGCAGCTTGGGACAGCTGAGCTACACCTTC CASSLGQLSYTF TRBJ1-2 few TRBV5-4 12 NA
TGTGCCAGCACTGGACAGGGCCTCCATAACACTGAAGCTTTCTTT CASTGQGLHNTEAFF TRBJ1-1 NA TRBV5-6 15 TRBD1
TGTGCCAGCACAGACAGGGCCCCAGCGAACACCGGGGAGCTGTTTTTT CASTDRAPANTGELFF TRBJ2-2 NA TRBV6-6 16 TRBD1
TGTGCCAGCACTCCGGACAGGGGAGGAAATCAGCCCCAGCATTTT CASTPDRGGNQPQHF TRBJ1-5 NA TRBV2 15 TRBD1
TGTGCCAGCAGTGACCCCCGGTTGGGACAGGGTGTATACGAGCAGTACTTC CASSDPRLGQGVYEQYF TRBJ2-7 NA TRBV2 17 TRBD1
TGTGCCAGCAGCTTGGGACAGGGAATCTACGAGCAGTACTTC CASSLGQGIYEQYF TRBJ2-7 few TRBV5-4 14 TRBD1
TGTGCCAGCAGCTTTCCGTCGACTAACTATGGCTACACCTTC CASSFPSTNYGYTF TRBJ1-2 few TRBV5-4 14 NA
TGTGCCAGCAGCAGCCGGGACAGGGGTTCCTACAATGAGCAGTTCTTC CASSSRDRGSYNEQFF TRBJ2-1 NA TRBV11-3 16 TRBD1
TGTGCCAGCTCACCAGGGCAGTCGGGTATCGGCACTGAAGCTTTCTTT CASSPGQSGIGTEAFF TRBJ1-1 NA TRBV18 16 NA